This T cell receptor (beta chain) originates from a study of cytomegalovirus exposure and HLA in healthy donors. On the study more broadly: In terms of ancestry, the Caucasian-associated cluster contained around 79% of the roughly 400 genotyped donors. Study-level results: Across all donors, roughly uniform sequencing depth was an assumption of the presence/absence analyses. According to reports, the classifier identified cytomegalovirus status with high specificity and sensitivity. An ancestry cluster, one associated with Asian ancestry, reportedly showed fewer N-insertions than the approximately 700-donor mean in a later analysis.

V lost 3 bases, J lost 0 bases, and 6 bases stayed unmatched. Germline CDR1 is KGHSH and CDR2 is LQKENI. The CDR3 loop spans 16 amino acids. This PCR relied on a set of 60 Vbeta primers and 13 Jbeta primers. Clones were read by immunoSEQ multiplex PCR, and TCRdb kept only the in-frame ones, dropping some. The repertoire includes under 200,000 clones, more than 70% of them detected once, and about 1% sits in the top ten. Note on this clone: Antigen: not known.

The material sequenced was PBMCs. The receptor was derived from a man aged 25-45 years in good health and CMV-seronegative. The chain recombines TRBV18 with TRBJ1-1; 8 nucleotides match TRBD1. The CDR3 DNA reads TGTGCCAGCTCACCCGACAGGGGAGTGGTGAACACTGAAGCTTTCTTT. It specifies CASSPDRGVVNTEAFF.